This entry lists 8 T cell receptor beta chains sequenced from one sample in a study of beta chain features in type 1 diabetes. Expressed TCRB transcripts were sequenced after all isolated RNA was converted to cDNA. TCRdb's copy holds only in-frame clones and misses some; the assay was immunoSEQ multiplex PCR. The sample shows roughly 500,000 clones, about 29% of them seen only once. The sample taken for sequencing was naive CD4+ T cells from blood. These receptors were obtained from a man aged 18 to 35 in good health.

This clone was detected only a few times. This chain uses TRBV11-1 with TRBJ2-7; D ambiguous. There are 14 residues in the CDR3. V dropped 3 bases and J dropped 2 bases, with 11 bases sitting between them. Germline lookup yields CDR1 SGHAT and CDR2 FQDESV (reference sequence). The CDR3 is CASSFRIGAYEQYF. CDR3 sequence (DNA): TGTGCCAGCAGCTTCCGCATCGGAGCCTACGAGCAGTACTTC. The full variable domain, completed using reference TRBV11-1 and TRBJ2-7, is EAEVAQSPRYKITEKSQAVAFWCDPISGHATLYWYRQILGQGPELLVQFQDESVVDDSQLPKDRFSAERLKGVDSTLKIQPAELGDSAMYLCASSFRIGAYEQYFGPGTRLTVT.

This clone was counted between two and nine times. The V call is TRBV30, the J call TRBJ1-4; a possible D gene is TRBD1 (5 bases). Deletions cut 5 bases from V and 4 bases from J, with 14 bases between. This CDR3 has 14 amino acids. The V gene's germline CDR1 is GTSNPN and CDR2 SVGIG (reference sequence). Here the CDR3 DNA reads TGTGCCTGGTCTTCAGGGCGGGGTAATGAAAAACTGTTTTTT. Amino acid sequence: CAWSSGRGNEKLFF.

This chain connects TRBV15 to TRBJ1-2; D unresolved. CDR1 is LNHNV, CDR2 YYDKDF, per germline (reference sequence). The CDR3 runs 15 residues. V lost 0 bases, J lost 5 bases, and 13 bases lay in between. Here the CDR3 reads CATSRDHGGGYGYTF. CDR3 nucleotide sequence: TGTGCCACCAGCAGAGATCACGGAGGAGGGTATGGCTACACCTTC.

The sample holds a few counts of this clone. The J gene is TRBJ1-1, the V gene TRBV6-1; D gene unclear. Germline V gives CDR1 MNHNS, CDR2 SASEGT. The CDR3 runs to 14 residues. V lost 2 bases to trimming and J lost 0 bases, with 7 bases between them. The CDR3 is CASSESLLNTEAFF. Here the CDR3 DNA reads TGTGCCAGCAGTGAAAGCCTACTGAACACTGAAGCTTTCTTT.

The J gene is TRBJ2-3, the V gene TRBV10-3; 9 bases are a match to TRBD2. There are 15 residues in the CDR3. Trimming took 6 bases from V and 0 from J; bases not matched to a gene: 4. The germline CDR1 and CDR2 sequences are ENHRY and SYGVKD. As DNA, the CDR3 is TGTGCCATCAGCCGACTAGCGGATAGCACAGATACGCAGTATTTT. Translating gives CAISRLADSTDTQYF.

Details on this clone: Other nucleotide sequences from this sample produce the same CDR3. V usage is TRBV5-1 and J usage is TRBJ2-1; no clear D gene. Trimming removed 0 bases at V and 4 bases at J, with 5 bases between. The CDR3 totals 13 residues. Germline-derived CDR1 and CDR2 are SGHRS and YFSETQ. As DNA, the CDR3 is TGCGCCAGCAGCTTGGGGCAATACAATGAGCAGTTCTTC. Amino acids: CASSLGQYNEQFF.

This clone was detected only a few times. The J gene is TRBJ1-1, the V gene TRBV30; D gene ambiguous. CDR1 is GTSNPN, CDR2 SVGIG, per germline (reference sequence). The V end was cut by 5 bases, the J end by 1 base, with 17 bases between. This CDR3 region has 15 residues. CDR3: CAWRWSVTQNTEAFF. The CDR3 DNA reads TGTGCCTGGCGTTGGTCGGTCACTCAGAACACTGAAGCTTTCTTT.

The chain employs TRBV11-2 and TRBJ2-1; D gene uncertain. The CDR3 has 15 amino acids. Trimming took off 3 bases at V and 3 bases at J, with 12 bases between the two ends. Germline V gives CDR1 SGHAT, CDR2 FQNNGV. The CDR3 region has the DNA TGTGCCAGCAGCTTGGATCTGGCGTTCTACAATGAGCAGTTCTTC. Amino acid sequence: CASSLDLAFYNEQFF.